This is a list of T cell receptor beta chains from one sample in a study of Ad26.COV2.S vaccination and SARS-CoV-2 variants. The method was immunoSEQ multiplex PCR; TCRdb's version includes in-frame clones alone and lacks a portion of them. The repertoire holds under 500,000 clones, around 92% seen once, with 1.5% to 2% in the top ten. The sample was peripheral blood, taken in a trial of Ad26.COV2.S vaccine versus placebo. These receptors were collected from a person aged 18-60 years who received the Ad26.COV2.S COVID-19 vaccine or a placebo. The CDR3 runs from the conserved cysteine through the conserved F or W. Each record gives: clone size, V gene, D gene, J gene, CDR3 protein, CDR3 DNA. A D gene is named only where the DNA matches it firmly. Clone size appears in some rows only: once, few, many, or a class for an expanded clone.

>.|TRBV7-9|TRBD1|TRBJ1-1
CATQTGLNTEAFF
TGTGCCACGCAGACAGGGTTGAACACTGAAGCTTTCTTT
>.|TRBV27|.|TRBJ2-7
CASSRDKDYEQYF
TGTGCCAGCAGTCGGGACAAAGACTACGAGCAGTACTTC
>.|TRBV3-1/TRBV3-2|.|TRBJ1-1
CASSQAQKGTEAFF
TGTGCCAGCAGCCAAGCCCAAAAGGGGACTGAAGCTTTCTTT
>.|TRBV19|.|TRBJ1-5
CASSIGGWSNQPQHF
TGTGCCAGTAGTATAGGGGGCTGGAGCAATCAGCCCCAGCATTTT
>once|TRBV18|.|TRBJ1-2
CASSPGSRFYGYTF
TGTGCCAGCTCACCAGGTTCGCGGTTCTATGGCTACACCTTC
>.|TRBV14|TRBD1|TRBJ2-5
CASSLGGTGNQETQYF
TGTGCCAGCAGCCTCGGAGGGACAGGGAACCAAGAGACCCAGTACTTC
>.|TRBV13|.|TRBJ1-6
CASSLGQASYNSPLHF
TGTGCCAGCAGCTTAGGCCAAGCCTCCTATAATTCACCCCTCCACTTT
>.|TRBV6-1|.|TRBJ2-1
CASSEEWTASGEEQFF
TGTGCCAGCAGTGAAGAGTGGACAGCCAGCGGGGAGGAGCAGTTCTTC
>.|TRBV29-1|.|TRBJ2-5
CSVVVYNQETQYF
TGCAGCGTTGTGGTGTACAATCAAGAGACCCAGTACTTC
>.|TRBV5-6|.|TRBJ2-1
CASSLGDSYNEQFF
TGTGCCAGCAGCTTGGGTGACAGTTACAATGAGCAGTTCTTC
>.|TRBV7-9|.|TRBJ1-1
CASSLMGSNTEAFF
TGTGCCAGCAGCTTAATGGGCAGCAACACTGAAGCTTTCTTT
>.|TRBV12-3/TRBV12-4|TRBD1|TRBJ1-2
CASSLQGSGGYTF
TGTGCCAGCAGCCTACAGGGGTCTGGTGGCTACACCTTC
>.|TRBV7-9|TRBD1|TRBJ2-2
CASSPGQGTGELFF
TGTGCCAGCAGCCCGGGACAGGGCACCGGGGAGCTGTTTTTT
>.|TRBV27|.|TRBJ1-2
CASSTSGYYGYTF
TGTGCCAGCAGTACCTCCGGTTACTATGGCTACACCTTC
>.|TRBV14|TRBD1|TRBJ1-1
CASSQKHTGQGNTEAFF
TGTGCCAGCAGCCAGAAACACACGGGACAGGGGAACACTGAAGCTTTCTTT
>.|TRBV10-2|TRBD1|TRBJ1-6
CASRYKQGNWNSPLHF
TGCGCCAGCAGGTACAAACAGGGGAATTGGAATTCACCCCTCCACTTT
>.|TRBV2|TRBD1|TRBJ1-5
CASSGPRDSPYQPQHF
TGTGCCAGCAGTGGCCCCCGGGACAGCCCTTATCAGCCCCAGCATTTT
>.|TRBV5-8|.|TRBJ2-7
CASSLGLGASYEQYF
TGTGCCAGCAGCTTGGGTCTAGGGGCCTCCTACGAGCAGTACTTC
>.|TRBV27|.|TRBJ1-2
CASSLTANYGYTF
TGTGCCAGCAGTCTCACAGCAAACTATGGCTACACCTTC
>.|TRBV19|.|TRBJ2-5
CASSASRDGQETQYF
TGTGCCAGTAGTGCCTCCCGGGACGGACAAGAGACCCAGTACTTC
>.|TRBV5-6|.|TRBJ2-6
CASSLYSNSGANVLTF
TGTGCCAGCAGCTTGTACAGTAACTCTGGGGCCAACGTCCTGACTTTC
>.|TRBV27|.|TRBJ2-3
CASSGRTLSTSTDTQYF
TGTGCCAGCAGCGGACGGACATTGTCGACTAGCACAGATACGCAGTATTTT
>.|TRBV5-4|TRBD1|TRBJ2-5
CASSYGDRVEETQYF
TGTGCCAGCAGCTATGGAGACAGGGTAGAAGAGACCCAGTACTTC